This note documents a single T cell receptor (beta chain) sequence. Its specificity is unknown. Stated treatment: approximately nine-day PBMC culture with coronavirus spike peptide pools or control peptides (ViraFEST assay). This entry belongs to a study of vaccination and CD4 T cells after COVID-19. Study context: Overlapping peptides covering the spike proteins of SARS-CoV-2, HCoV-NL63, HCoV-OC43 and HCoV-229E were added to stimulate cells.

The Oncomine TCR Beta short-read assay was what sequenced the DNA obtained from cultured CD4+ T cells. TCRdb re-called the PCR reads through MiXCR, storing one row per CDR3 protein. Among 13,000 or so distinct CDR3 sequences listed, 35% to 45% were seen once. V lost 5 bases to trimming and J lost 2 bases, with 10 bases between them. The germline CDR1 and CDR2 sequences are DFQATT and SNEGSKA (reference sequence). This CDR3 is 13 amino acids long. The chain has TRBV20-1 and TRBJ1-3; TRBD1 is a possible D gene (6 bases). Sequenced material: CD4+ T cells from blood, cultured in vitro, taken after SARS-CoV-2 vaccination. The sequence came from a human donor who had recovered from COVID-19. The CDR3 spells CSARRGAGNTIYF. The DNA of the CDR3 is TGCAGTGCTCGGAGGGGGGCTGGAAACACCATATATTTT.